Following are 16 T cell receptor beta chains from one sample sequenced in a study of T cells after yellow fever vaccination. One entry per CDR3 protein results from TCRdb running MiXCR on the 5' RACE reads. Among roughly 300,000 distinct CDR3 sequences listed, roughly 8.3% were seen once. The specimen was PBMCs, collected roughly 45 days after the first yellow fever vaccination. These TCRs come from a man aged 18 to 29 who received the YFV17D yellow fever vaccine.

CDR3 region: CASSLGQGRPYF. CDR3 DNA: TGTGCCAGCAGTTTGGGACAGGGTCGTCCGTACTTC. This chain links TRBV27 with TRBJ2-7; 9 nucleotides line up with TRBD1. With V trimmed by 3 bases and J by 12 bases, 6 bases remained unmatched. This CDR3 is built from 12 residues. The germline CDR1 and CDR2 sequences are MNHEY and SMNVEV (reference sequence).

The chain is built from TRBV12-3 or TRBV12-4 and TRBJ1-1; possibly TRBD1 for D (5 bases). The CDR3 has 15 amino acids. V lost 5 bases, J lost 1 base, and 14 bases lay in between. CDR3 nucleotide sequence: TGTGCCAGCAGTATCCCCACGCAGGGGAACACTGAAGCTTTCTTT. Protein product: CASSIPTQGNTEAFF.

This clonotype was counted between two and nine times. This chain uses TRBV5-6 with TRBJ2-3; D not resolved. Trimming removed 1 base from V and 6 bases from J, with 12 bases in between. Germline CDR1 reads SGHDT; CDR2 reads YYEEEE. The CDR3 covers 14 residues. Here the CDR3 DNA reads TGTGCCAGCAGCTTGCAGCTGGATGTGGATACGCAGTATTTT. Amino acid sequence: CASSLQLDVDTQYF.

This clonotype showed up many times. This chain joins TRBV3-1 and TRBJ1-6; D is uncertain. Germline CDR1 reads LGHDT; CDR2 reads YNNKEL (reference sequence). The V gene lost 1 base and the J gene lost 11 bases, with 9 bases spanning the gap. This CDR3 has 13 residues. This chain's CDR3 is CASSQGKPAPLHF. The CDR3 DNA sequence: TGTGCCAGCAGCCAAGGGAAGCCAGCACCCCTCCACTTT.

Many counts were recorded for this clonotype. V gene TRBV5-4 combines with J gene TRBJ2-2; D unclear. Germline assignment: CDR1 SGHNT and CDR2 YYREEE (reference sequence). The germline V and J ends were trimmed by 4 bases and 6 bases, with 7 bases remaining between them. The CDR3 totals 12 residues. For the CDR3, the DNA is TGTGCCAGCAGCGTACCAGCCGGGGAGCTGTTTTTT. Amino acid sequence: CASSVPAGELFF. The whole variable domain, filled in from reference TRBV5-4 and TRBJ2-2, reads ETGVTQSPTHLIKTRGQQVTLRCSSQSGHNTVSWYQQALGQGPQFIFQYYREEENGRGNFPPRFSGLQFPNYSSELNVNALELDDSALYLCASSVPAGELFFGEGSRLTVL.

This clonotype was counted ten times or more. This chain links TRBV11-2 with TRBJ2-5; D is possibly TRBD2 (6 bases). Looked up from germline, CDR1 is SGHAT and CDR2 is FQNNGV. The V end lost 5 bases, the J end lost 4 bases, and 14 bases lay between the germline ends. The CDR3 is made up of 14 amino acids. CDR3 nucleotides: TGTGCCAGCAGCCCCGGGGGAGCGGGAGAGACCCAGTACTTC. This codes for CASSPGGAGETQYF. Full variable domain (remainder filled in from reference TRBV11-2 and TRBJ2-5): EAGVAQSPRYKIIEKRQSVAFWCNPISGHATLYWYQQILGQGPKLLIQFQNNGVVDDSQLPKDRFSAERLKGVDSTLKIQPAKLEDSAVYLCASSPGGAGETQYFGPGTRLLVL.

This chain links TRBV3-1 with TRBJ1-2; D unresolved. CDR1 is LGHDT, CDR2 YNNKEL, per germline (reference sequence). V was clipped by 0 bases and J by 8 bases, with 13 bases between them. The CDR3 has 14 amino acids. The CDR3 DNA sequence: TGTGCCAGCAGCCAAGATGTTAGGGTCCACGGCTACACCTTC. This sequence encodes CASSQDVRVHGYTF.

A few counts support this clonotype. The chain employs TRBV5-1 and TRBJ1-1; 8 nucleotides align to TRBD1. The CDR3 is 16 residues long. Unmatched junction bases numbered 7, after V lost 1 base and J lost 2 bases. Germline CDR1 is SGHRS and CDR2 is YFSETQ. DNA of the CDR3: TGCGCCAGCAGCTTGTTTGGGGCAGGGGGCAACACTGAAGCTTTCTTT. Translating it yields CASSLFGAGGNTEAFF.

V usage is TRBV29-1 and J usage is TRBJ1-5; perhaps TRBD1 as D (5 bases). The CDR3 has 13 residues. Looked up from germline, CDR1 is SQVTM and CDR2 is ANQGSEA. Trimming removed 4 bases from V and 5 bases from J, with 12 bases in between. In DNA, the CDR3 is TGCAGCGTTGTTGCAGGGTTGGATCAGCCCCAGCATTTT. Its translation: CSVVAGLDQPQHF.

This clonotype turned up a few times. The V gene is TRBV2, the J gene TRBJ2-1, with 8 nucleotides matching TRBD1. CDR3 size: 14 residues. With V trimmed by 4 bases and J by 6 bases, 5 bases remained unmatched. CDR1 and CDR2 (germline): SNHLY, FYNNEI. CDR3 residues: CASSGTGTPNEQFF. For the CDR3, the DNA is TGTGCCAGCAGTGGGACAGGGACCCCCAATGAGCAGTTCTTC.

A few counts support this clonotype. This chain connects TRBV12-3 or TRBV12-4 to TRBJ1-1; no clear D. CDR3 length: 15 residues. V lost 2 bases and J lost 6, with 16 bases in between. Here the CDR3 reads CASSLRQPNSAEAFF. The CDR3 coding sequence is TGTGCCAGCAGTTTAAGGCAGCCAAATTCGGCTGAAGCTTTCTTT.

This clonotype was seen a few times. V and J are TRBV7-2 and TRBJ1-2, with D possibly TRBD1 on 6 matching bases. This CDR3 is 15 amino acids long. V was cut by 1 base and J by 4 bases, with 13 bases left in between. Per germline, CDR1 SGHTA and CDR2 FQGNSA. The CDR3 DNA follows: TGTGCCAGCAGCTTAGACCCAGGGGTCGGCTATGGCTACACCTTC. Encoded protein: CASSLDPGVGYGYTF.

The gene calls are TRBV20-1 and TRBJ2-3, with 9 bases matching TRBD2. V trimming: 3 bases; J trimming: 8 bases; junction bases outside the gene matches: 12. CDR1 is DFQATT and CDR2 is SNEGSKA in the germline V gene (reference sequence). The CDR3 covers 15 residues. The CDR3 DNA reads TGCAGTGCTAGTTTTCTAGCGGGGTCGCAGGGTACGCAGTATTTT. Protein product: CSASFLAGSQGTQYF.

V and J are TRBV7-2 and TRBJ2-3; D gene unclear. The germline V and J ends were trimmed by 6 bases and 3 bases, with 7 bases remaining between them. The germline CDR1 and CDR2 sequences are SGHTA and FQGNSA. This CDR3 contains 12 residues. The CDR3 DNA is TGTGCCAGCAGGTGGCAGACAGATACGCAGTATTTT. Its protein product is CASRWQTDTQYF.

The CDR3 protein is CASSWGAGGTEAFF. In DNA form, the CDR3 reads TGCGCCAGCAGCTGGGGGGCAGGGGGCACTGAAGCTTTCTTT. The chain has TRBV5-1 and TRBJ1-1; 7 nucleotides align to TRBD1. The CDR3 is made up of 14 amino acids. The V segment lost 3 bases and the J segment 4 bases; nucleotides outside the gene matches: 6. Germline values: CDR1 SGHRS, CDR2 YFSETQ.

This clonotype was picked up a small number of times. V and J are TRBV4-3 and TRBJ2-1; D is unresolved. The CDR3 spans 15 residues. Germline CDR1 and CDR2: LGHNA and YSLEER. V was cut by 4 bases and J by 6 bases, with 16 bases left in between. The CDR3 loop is CASSRDRVAPNEQFF. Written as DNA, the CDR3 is TGCGCCAGCAGCCGCGATAGGGTCGCGCCCAATGAGCAGTTCTTC.